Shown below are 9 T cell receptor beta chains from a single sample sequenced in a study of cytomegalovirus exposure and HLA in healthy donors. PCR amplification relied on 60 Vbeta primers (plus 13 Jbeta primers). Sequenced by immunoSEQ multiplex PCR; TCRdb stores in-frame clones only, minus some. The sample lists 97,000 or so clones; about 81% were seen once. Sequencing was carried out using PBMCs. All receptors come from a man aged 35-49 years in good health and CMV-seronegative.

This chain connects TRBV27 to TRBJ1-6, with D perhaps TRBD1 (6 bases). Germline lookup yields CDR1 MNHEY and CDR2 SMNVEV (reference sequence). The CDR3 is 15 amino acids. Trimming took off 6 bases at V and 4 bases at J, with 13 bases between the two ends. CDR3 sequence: CASRVAQGYNSPLHF. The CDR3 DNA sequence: TGTGCCAGCAGGGTTGCACAGGGTTATAATTCACCCCTCCACTTT.

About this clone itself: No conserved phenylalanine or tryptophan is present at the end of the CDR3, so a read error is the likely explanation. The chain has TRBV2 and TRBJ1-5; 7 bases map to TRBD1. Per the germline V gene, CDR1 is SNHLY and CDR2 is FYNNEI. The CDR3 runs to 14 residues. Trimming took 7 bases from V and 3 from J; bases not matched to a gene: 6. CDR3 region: CASNGQASNQPQHS. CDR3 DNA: TGTGCCAGCAATGGACAGGCTTCCAATCAGCCCCAGCATTCT.

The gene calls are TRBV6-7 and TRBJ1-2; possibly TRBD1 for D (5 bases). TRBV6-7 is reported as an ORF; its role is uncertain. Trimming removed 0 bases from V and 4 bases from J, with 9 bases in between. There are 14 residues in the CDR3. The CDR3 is CASSYSERGYGYTF. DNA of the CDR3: TGTGCCAGCAGTTACTCCGAAAGGGGCTATGGCTACACCTTC.

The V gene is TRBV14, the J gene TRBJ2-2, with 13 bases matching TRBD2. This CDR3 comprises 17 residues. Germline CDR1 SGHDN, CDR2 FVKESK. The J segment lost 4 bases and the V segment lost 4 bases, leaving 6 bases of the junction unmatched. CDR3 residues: CASSRRTSGGITGELFF. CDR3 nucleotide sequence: TGTGCCAGCAGCCGCAGGACTAGCGGGGGAATCACCGGGGAGCTGTTTTTT.

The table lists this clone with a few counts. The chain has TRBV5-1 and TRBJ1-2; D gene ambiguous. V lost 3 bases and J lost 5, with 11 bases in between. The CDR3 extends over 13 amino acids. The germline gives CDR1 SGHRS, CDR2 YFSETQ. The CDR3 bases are TGCGCCAGCAGCTATGACATCTTGTATGGCTACACCTTC. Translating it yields CASSYDILYGYTF.

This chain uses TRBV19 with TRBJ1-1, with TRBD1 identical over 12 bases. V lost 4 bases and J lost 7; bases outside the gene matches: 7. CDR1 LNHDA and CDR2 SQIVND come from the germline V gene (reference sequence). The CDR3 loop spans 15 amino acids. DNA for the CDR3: TGTGCCAGTAGTAGGGACAGGGGGCACAGTAATGAAGCTTTCTTT. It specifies CASSRDRGHSNEAFF. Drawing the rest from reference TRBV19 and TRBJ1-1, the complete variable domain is DGGITQSPKYLFRKEGQNVTLSCEQNLNHDAMYWYRQDPGQGLRLIYYSQIVNDFQKGDIAEGYSVSREKKESFPLTVTSAQKNPTAFYLCASSRDRGHSNEAFFGQGTRLTVV.

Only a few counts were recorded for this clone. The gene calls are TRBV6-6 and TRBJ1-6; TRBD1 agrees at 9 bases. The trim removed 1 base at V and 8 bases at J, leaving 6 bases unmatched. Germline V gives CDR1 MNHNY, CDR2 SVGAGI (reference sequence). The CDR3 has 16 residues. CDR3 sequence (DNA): TGTGCCAGCAGTTACTTGGGACAGGGATATGATTCACCCCTCCACTTT. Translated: CASSYLGQGYDSPLHF.

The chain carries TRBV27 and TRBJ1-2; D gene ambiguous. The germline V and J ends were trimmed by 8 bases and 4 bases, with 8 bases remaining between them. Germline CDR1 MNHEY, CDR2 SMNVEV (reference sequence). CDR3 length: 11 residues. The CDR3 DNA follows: TGTGCCAGCCTGAGTGTCTATGGCTACACCTTC. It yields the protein CASLSVYGYTF.

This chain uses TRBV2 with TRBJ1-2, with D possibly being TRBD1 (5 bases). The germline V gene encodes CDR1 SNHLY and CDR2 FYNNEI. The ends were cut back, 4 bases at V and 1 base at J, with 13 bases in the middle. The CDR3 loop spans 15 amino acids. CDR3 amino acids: CASSASRDFNYGYTF. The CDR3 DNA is TGTGCCAGCAGTGCGTCCAGGGACTTTAACTATGGCTACACCTTC.